The 11 T cell receptor beta chains reported below all come from one sample, sequenced in a study of Ad26.COV2.S vaccination and SARS-CoV-2 variants. Treatment indicated: around 19 received Ad26.COV2.S at low or high dose, single or two shots; several received placebo; per-sample allocation not given. Sampling occurred on day 63 after the first vaccine or placebo injection. Some clones are missing from TCRdb's copy, which holds only in-frame ones; the method was immunoSEQ multiplex PCR. Of about 460,000 clones in the sample, roughly nine tenths were seen once. This specimen was peripheral blood, taken in a trial of Ad26.COV2.S vaccine versus placebo. Every receptor here comes from a person between 18 and 65 years old who received the Ad26.COV2.S COVID-19 vaccine or a placebo.

The rearrangement uses TRBV9 and TRBJ2-7, with a possible D match to TRBD1 (6 bases). The CDR3 extends over 14 amino acids. CDR1 is SGDLS and CDR2 is YYNGEE in the germline V gene. Trimming took off 1 base at V and 2 bases at J, with 10 bases between the two ends. Here the CDR3 reads CASSVFGGPYEQYF. The CDR3 DNA follows: TGTGCCAGCAGCGTATTTGGGGGCCCCTACGAGCAGTACTTC.

The gene calls are TRBV6-4 and TRBJ2-3, with D unresolved. V was clipped by 6 bases and J by 1 base, with 11 bases between them. The CDR3 consists of 14 residues. Germline CDR1 is MRHNA and CDR2 is SNTAGT. CDR3 sequence: CASSAKPGTDTQYF. The CDR3 region has the DNA TGTGCCAGCAGCGCTAAGCCGGGCACAGATACGCAGTATTTT.

This clone was detected a few times. This rearrangement joins TRBV6-2 or TRBV6-3 to TRBJ2-7; TRBD1 or TRBD2 may be the D gene (5 bases each). V dropped 6 bases and J dropped 3 bases, with 18 bases sitting between them. The CDR3 has 15 amino acids. Germline CDR1 reads MNHEY; CDR2 reads SVGEGT. CDR3 sequence (DNA): TGTGCCAGCAGCTCCCCTCAATGGGACCTCTACGAGCAGTACTTC. This encodes CASSSPQWDLYEQYF.

The sample holds one count of this clone. The chain employs TRBV6-5 and TRBJ2-5, with TRBD2 matching over 10 bases. This CDR3 contains 16 residues. Germline loops: CDR1 MNHEY, CDR2 SVGAGI. The trim removed 1 base at V and 4 bases at J, leaving 6 bases unmatched. The CDR3 protein is CASSYYSSGGRETQYF. DNA of the CDR3: TGTGCCAGCAGTTACTATTCTAGCGGGGGTAGAGAGACCCAGTACTTC.

The chain has TRBV10-3 and TRBJ1-2; 11 bases agree with TRBD1. The CDR3 runs 16 residues. CDR1 and CDR2 (germline): ENHRY, SYGVKD. J was trimmed by 6 bases and V by 3 bases; bases with no gene match: 9. As DNA, the CDR3 is TGTGCCATCAGTGACCATAGGACAGGGGGCGTCCATGGCTACACCTTC. Its protein product is CAISDHRTGGVHGYTF.

This clone was seen more than once but under ten times. The chain carries TRBV27 and TRBJ1-6; 8 bases are a match to TRBD1. Germline CDR1 MNHEY, CDR2 SMNVEV (reference sequence). This CDR3 has 13 residues. The V segment lost 6 bases and the J segment 8 bases; nucleotides outside the gene matches: 3. This chain's CDR3 is CASRTGADSPLHF. In nucleotides, the CDR3 is TGTGCCAGCAGGACAGGGGCGGATTCACCCCTCCACTTT.

This clone appeared once. The chain couples TRBV4-3 to TRBJ1-2; TRBD1 might be the D (6 bases). CDR3 length: 16 residues. Germline assignment: CDR1 LGHNA and CDR2 YSLEER. Deletions cut 1 base from V and 6 bases from J, with 18 bases between. The CDR3 DNA sequence: TGCGCCAGCAGCCAAGGCAGGGCGGGGGCAGGGGATGGCTACACCTTC. Translating gives CASSQGRAGAGDGYTF.

This clone was seen once. V gene TRBV5-5 combines with J gene TRBJ1-1; D remains ambiguous. CDR3 length: 16 amino acids. In germline, CDR1 is SGHKS, CDR2 YYEKEE (reference sequence). V was trimmed by 1 base and J by 1 base, leaving 14 bases between them. The DNA of the CDR3 is TGTGCCAGCAGCTTGTTTATGAGTTGGACGAACACTGAAGCTTTCTTT. This codes for CASSLFMSWTNTEAFF.

The CDR3 loop reads CASSPPRGTGTLNDDEQFF. CDR3 DNA sequence: TGTGCCAGCAGCCCACCGAGGGGGACAGGGACATTGAACGACGATGAGCAGTTCTTC. The chain joins TRBV7-9 to TRBJ2-1, with TRBD1 identical over 9 bases. The CDR3 consists of 19 residues. Losses at the gene ends were 5 bases for V and 8 bases for J; bases not matched to a gene: 22. Germline V gene sequence: CDR1 SEHNR, CDR2 FQNEAQ (reference sequence).

The sample holds one count of this clone. The chain carries TRBV7-9 and TRBJ1-4, with 9 bases that match TRBD1. The V and J ends lost 5 bases and 8 bases, in that order; junction bases with no gene match: 9. The CDR3 covers 15 residues. Germline CDR1 and CDR2: SEHNR and FQNEAQ (reference sequence). The CDR3 coding sequence is TGTGCCAGCAGCGGGTACAGGGGGCTATACGAAAAACTGTTTTTT. This codes for CASSGYRGLYEKLFF. Combining the CDR3 with reference TRBV7-9 and TRBJ1-4 gives the whole variable domain DTGVSQNPRHKITKRGQNVTFRCDPISEHNRLYWYRQTLGQGPEFLTYFQNEAQLEKSRLLSDRFSAERPKGSFSTLEIQRTEQGDSAMYLCASSGYRGLYEKLFFGSGTQLSVL.

The chain has TRBV2 and TRBJ2-7, with TRBD1 matching over 10 bases. The CDR3 is made up of 17 amino acids. CDR1 and CDR2 (germline): SNHLY, FYNNEI. The J segment lost 3 bases and the V segment lost 8 bases, leaving 16 bases of the junction unmatched. CDR3 amino acids: CASRYSAWDRGVYEQYF. The CDR3 DNA follows: TGTGCCAGCCGCTACTCGGCCTGGGACAGGGGTGTCTACGAGCAGTACTTC.